This entry concerns a single T cell receptor (beta chain). The Seattle site enrolled patients during active infection and followed them longitudinally. The sample originates from a study of blood T cell repertoires in COVID-19. Study-level information: PBMCs, B-cell-depleted T cells, or T cells were the source of the cDNA or gDNA that made up the material.

Sequencing used immunoSEQ multiplex PCR; TCRdb keeps in-frame clones, though not all of them. This table holds nearly 350,000 clones, 88% found once. The CDR3 is 14 amino acids. The V gene's germline CDR1 is WSHSY and CDR2 SAAADI. Trimming at V came to 5 bases and at J to 10 bases, leaving 9 bases not matched to a gene. The clonotype comes from a woman between 65 and 79 years old with COVID-19, enrolled during active disease. This chain uses TRBV10-2 with TRBJ2-1, with 9 nucleotides matching TRBD2. The sequenced material came from peripheral blood. The DNA for the CDR3 is TGCGCCAGCAGTATACGCGGGGGGGCCTGGGAGCAGTTCTTC. Amino acids: CASSIRGGAWEQFF.